The 5 T cell receptor beta chains given below trace back to one sample, sequenced in a study of blood T cell repertoires in COVID-19. This table comes from immunoSEQ multiplex PCR, and its TCRdb copy is limited to in-frame clones, with some not included. The sample consists of about 100,000 clones, around 88% of them appearing once. Material: peripheral blood. These receptors all stem from a man between 60 and 75 years old with acute or convalescent COVID-19.

V gene TRBV19 combines with J gene TRBJ2-5; the D gene is possibly TRBD2 (6 bases). V shed 3 bases and J shed 4 bases, with 9 bases lying between them. The CDR3 sequence is 13 residues long. Germline assignment: CDR1 LNHDA and CDR2 SQIVND (reference sequence). The CDR3 DNA sequence: TGTGCCAGTAGTATTATGGGGGGAGAGACCCAGTACTTC. It encodes CASSIMGGETQYF.

The genes are TRBV18 and TRBJ2-7; the D gene is possibly TRBD1 (6 bases). The V and J ends lost 6 bases and 0 bases respectively, with 21 bases between them. The CDR3 sequence is 17 residues long. The germline V gene has CDR1 KGHSH and CDR2 LQKENI. CDR3 amino acids: CASSPGLRTVSSYEQYF. The CDR3 DNA reads TGTGCCAGCTCCCCAGGGTTGAGGACAGTGAGCTCCTACGAGCAGTACTTC.

V is TRBV5-1 and J is TRBJ1-2, with 8 bases matching TRBD1. Germline V gene data show CDR1 as SGHRS and CDR2 as YFSETQ. The CDR3 extends over 14 amino acids. V dropped 1 base and J dropped 3; count of bases not matched to a gene: 2. The DNA for the CDR3 is TGCGCCAGCAGCTTGCAGGGGGCAGACTATGGCTACACCTTC. Residues: CASSLQGADYGYTF.

This chain connects TRBV7-2 to TRBJ1-1, with no clear D. Germline V CDR1 and CDR2: SGHTA, FQGNSA. The V end lost 3 bases, the J end lost 8 bases, and 10 bases lay between the germline ends. This CDR3 has 12 amino acids. CDR3 region: CASSFRIGEAFF. CDR3 in DNA: TGTGCCAGCAGCTTCCGGATCGGGGAAGCTTTCTTT. The complete variable domain, with remaining parts taken from reference TRBV7-2 and TRBJ1-1, reads GAGVSQSPSNKVTEKGKDVELRCDPISGHTALYWYRQSLGQGLEFLIYFQGNSAPDKSGLPSDRFSAERTGGSVSTLTIQRTQQEDSAVYLCASSFRIGEAFFGQGTRLTVV.

This chain links TRBV29-1 with TRBJ1-2; TRBD1 is a possible D gene (6 bases). Germline loops: CDR1 SQVTM, CDR2 ANQGSEA. This CDR3 region has 11 residues. V was cut by 7 bases and J by 4 bases, with 10 bases left in between. The CDR3 DNA follows: TGCAGCGGGGGGACACGCTATGGCTACACCTTC. It translates to CSGGTRYGYTF.